What follows describes a single TCR beta chain. V gave up 4 bases and J gave up 2 bases; unmatched junction bases: 7. This CDR3 contains 16 residues. Germline V gene lookup returns CDR1 SGHNT and CDR2 YYREEE (reference sequence). In the original workflow: Reference gene primer amplification in the assay estimated nucleated cell counts. Using immunoSEQ multiplex PCR, the repertoire was profiled, and TCRdb retains in-frame clones only, with some absent. V and J calls and clone size come straight from that table; D and trimming were deduced from the DNA. The data show tens of thousands of clones, roughly 88% seen once. These data originate in a study of blood T cell repertoires in COVID-19. Study in general: Some COVID-19 samples were acute and others convalescent; all came from the United States, Italy and Spain. Sources were T cells, B-cell-depleted T cells, or PBMCs; the material itself was cDNA or gDNA.

The sample taken for sequencing was peripheral blood. This TCR derives from a man between 60 and 75 years old with acute or convalescent COVID-19. The chain joins TRBV5-4 to TRBJ1-4; the match to TRBD1 covers 8 bases. The CDR3 nucleotides read TGTGCCAGCAGCCACGGACAGGGTGAGACTAATGAAAAACTGTTTTTT. This codes for CASSHGQGETNEKLFF.